A selection of T cell receptor beta chains follows, all from one sample in a study of cytomegalovirus exposure and HLA in healthy donors. This table comes from immunoSEQ multiplex PCR, and its TCRdb copy is limited to in-frame clones, with some not included. The sample carries 100,000 to 150,000 clones, roughly a tenth recorded once. The sequenced material came from PBMCs. The origin of the receptors is a woman between 18 and 29 years old in good health and CMV-seropositive. CDR3s include the opening cysteine and the closing phenylalanine or tryptophan. A D gene is named only where the DNA matches it firmly. Size tells how often a clone was seen (once, few, many) or the class of an expanded clone, and some rows leave it out.

V	D	J	size	DNA	CDR3
TRBV4-1	TRBD1	TRBJ1-1	few	TGCGCCAGCAGCCAAGCCCGGGACAGGGTGACTGAAGCTTTCTTT	CASSQARDRVTEAFF
TRBV19	TRBD2	TRBJ2-1	few	TGTGCCAGTAGTCCGGGGACTAGCGGCTACAATGAGCAGTTCTTC	CASSPGTSGYNEQFF
TRBV4-2	NA	TRBJ2-2	NA	TGTGCCACCCACGCGGGACCCAACACCGGGGAGCTGTTTTTT	CATHAGPNTGELFF
TRBV2	TRBD1	TRBJ2-2	NA	TGTGCCAGCAGTGGGGACAGGGGATATGGCGGGGAGCTGTTTTTT	CASSGDRGYGGELFF
TRBV15	NA	TRBJ1-2	few	TGTGCCACCAGCAGAGAGCAGGCAGGCAACTATGGCTACACCTTC	CATSREQAGNYGYTF
TRBV28	TRBD1	TRBJ1-4	few	TGTGCCAGCAGTCCCAGGAGGACAGGGGATCATGAAAAACTGTTTTTT	CASSPRRTGDHEKLFF
TRBV5-6	NA	TRBJ1-1	NA	TGTGCCAGCAGCTTGGGATCAGCGGGGGCAGGTGAAGCTTTCTTT	CASSLGSAGAGEAFF
TRBV6-1	TRBD2	TRBJ2-7	many	TGTGCCAGCAGTGAAAGAGTAGCGGGGGGCTACGAGCAGTACTTC	CASSERVAGGYEQYF
TRBV6-4	TRBD1	TRBJ2-2	few	TGTGCCAGCAGTTCCCAGGGGGCTACCGGGGAGCTGTTTTTT	CASSSQGATGELFF
TRBV2	TRBD2	TRBJ2-2	few	TGTGCCAGCAGGGGGACTAGCGGGAGGGCCAGCGGGGAGCTGTTTTTT	CASRGTSGRASGELFF
TRBV6-5	NA	TRBJ2-5	NA	TGTGCCAGCAGTTCGACTAGGGGAAGGCAAGAGACCCAGTACTTC	CASSSTRGRQETQYF
TRBV6-1	TRBD2	TRBJ2-3	NA	TGTGCCAGCAGTGTTGGGGCGGGAGGTACAGATACGCAGTATTTT	CASSVGAGGTDTQYF
TRBV5-1	NA	TRBJ2-1	NA	TGCGCCAGCAGCGCTCTAGAAGGTGAGCAGTTCTTC	CASSALEGEQFF
TRBV7-8	NA	TRBJ1-3	NA	TGTGCCAGCAGCTTTTCCTTCAGGGACACCATATATTTT	CASSFSFRDTIYF
TRBV2	NA	TRBJ1-4	NA	TGTGCCAGCCTGACAGGACTTAATGAAAAACTGTTTTTT	CASLTGLNEKLFF
TRBV4-1	TRBD2	TRBJ2-1	NA	TGCGCCAGCACCTTCGGACTAGCGGGAGACAATGAGCAGTTCTTC	CASTFGLAGDNEQFF
TRBV23-1	NA	TRBJ1-1	few	TGCGCCAGCAGTCCTAAACACTGCCTTAGGGGGAAGAACACTGAAGCTTTCTTT	CASSPKHCLRGKNTEAFF
TRBV18	NA	TRBJ1-1	NA	TGTGCCAGCTCACCAAGGGGGGGGACTGAAGCTTTCTTT	CASSPRGGTEAFF
TRBV19	NA	TRBJ1-4	NA	TGTGCCAGTAGTATTACAGCGGGCGAAAAACTGTTTTTT	CASSITAGEKLFF
TRBV21-1	NA	TRBJ1-3	NA	TGTGCCAGCATCACGACATCTTTGCAACCTGGAAACACCATATATTTT	CASITTSLQPGNTIYF
TRBV5-4	NA	TRBJ1-2	few	TGTGCCAGCAGCTTCACAGGCTATGGCTACACCTTC	CASSFTGYGYTF
TRBV6-6	TRBD2	TRBJ2-1	NA	TGTGCCAGCAGTTTCCCGGGGACTAGCTCCTACAATGAGCAGTTCTTC	CASSFPGTSSYNEQFF
TRBV5-6	TRBD2	TRBJ2-7	NA	TGTGCCAGCAGCTTGGAAGCGGGAGGGTCCTACGAGCAGTACTTC	CASSLEAGGSYEQYF
TRBV6-1	TRBD1	TRBJ1-1	NA	TGTGCCAGCAGTAGACAGGGGAGGGTCACTGAAGCTTTCTTT	CASSRQGRVTEAFF
TRBV28	NA	TRBJ1-1	NA	TGTGCCAGCGGATCCGGGGATTTGAACACTGAAGCTTTCTTT	CASGSGDLNTEAFF
TRBV6-5	NA	TRBJ2-3	NA	TGTGCCAGCAGTTACTCATCCAGTAGCACAGATACGCAGTATTTT	CASSYSSSSTDTQYF
TRBV5-1	NA	TRBJ2-4	NA	TGCGCCAGCAGCTCCGCCCTAGCAGGTATAAACATTCAGTACTTC	CASSSALAGINIQYF
TRBV5-1	TRBD2	TRBJ2-7	few	TGCGCCAGCAGCTCGACGTCTAGCGGGCCGTACGAGCAGTACTTC	CASSSTSSGPYEQYF
TRBV11-3	TRBD2	TRBJ2-3	NA	TGTGCCAGCAGCTTAGGAACTAGCGGGAGCACAGATACGCAGTATTTT	CASSLGTSGSTDTQYF
TRBV15	NA	TRBJ1-1	few	TGTGCCACCAGCAGAGGGACACCGGCTGAAGCTTTCTTT	CATSRGTPAEAFF
TRBV30	NA	TRBJ2-3	few	TGTGCCTGGAGTATAGGAGTCGGGGATACGCAGTATTTT	CAWSIGVGDTQYF
TRBV27	TRBD1	TRBJ2-2	few	TGTGCCAGCAGTCCCTCGGGACAGGGGGCCGGGGAGCTGTTTTTT	CASSPSGQGAGELFF
TRBV27	NA	TRBJ2-2	few	TGTGCCAGCAGTCCCGGTCCTACCGGGGAGCTGTTTTTT	CASSPGPTGELFF
TRBV11-3	NA	TRBJ2-1	NA	TGTGCCAGCAGCTTACAGGATAGCTCCTACAATGAGCAGTTCTTC	CASSLQDSSYNEQFF
TRBV5-4	NA	TRBJ2-2	NA	TGTGCCAGCAGCTGGGGGGGCGCGGCCGGGGAGCTGTTTTTT	CASSWGGAAGELFF
TRBV2	NA	TRBJ1-5	few	TGTGCCAGCAGTGAACGGAGCAATCAGCCCCAGCATTTT	CASSERSNQPQHF
TRBV28	TRBD1	TRBJ1-5	few	TGTGCCAGCAGCCTCCCCGGGACAGATTACAATCAGCCCCAGCATTTT	CASSLPGTDYNQPQHF
TRBV9	TRBD2	TRBJ2-1	NA	TGTGCCAGCAGCATGGGACTAGCGGGAACTGAGCAGTTCTTC	CASSMGLAGTEQFF
TRBV7-9	NA	TRBJ2-7	NA	TGTGCCAGCAGTCAGGGTCCCATCTACGAGCAGTACTTC	CASSQGPIYEQYF
TRBV9	TRBD1	TRBJ1-1	few	TGTGCCAGCAGCGCCGAGGACAGGGGGAGTGAAGCTTTCTTT	CASSAEDRGSEAFF
TRBV30	NA	TRBJ2-5	NA	TGTGCCTGGGGAGTGGAGCAAGAGACCCAGTACTTC	CAWGVEQETQYF
TRBV28	NA	TRBJ2-1	NA	TGTGCCAGCAGTTTTAGCGGTGAGCAGTTCTTC	CASSFSGEQFF
TRBV18	TRBD1	TRBJ2-7	NA	TGTGCCAGCTCACTCGGGACAGCCCACGAGCAGTACTTC	CASSLGTAHEQYF
TRBV28	NA	TRBJ1-4	few	TGTGCCAGCAGAAGACAGGAAAAACTGTTTTTT	CASRRQEKLFF
TRBV28	NA	TRBJ2-1	NA	TGTGCCAGCGGGAGGGGGGACCTAGAGCAGTTCTTC	CASGRGDLEQFF
TRBV5-1	TRBD1	TRBJ2-5	few	TGCGCCAGCAGCTTGGATGGGACAGCCCAAGAGACCCAGTACTTC	CASSLDGTAQETQYF
TRBV2	TRBD2	TRBJ2-1	few	TGTGCCAACCGGGAGGCGGGATACAATGAGCAGTTCTTC	CANREAGYNEQFF
TRBV28	TRBD1	TRBJ1-5	NA	TGTGCCAGCAGCGGGGACAGGGTTAATCAGCCCCAGCATTTT	CASSGDRVNQPQHF
TRBV12-5	TRBD1	TRBJ2-4	few	TGTGCTAGTGGTCAGGGGGCCGGACTCGGCCTAGCCAAAAACATTCAGTACTTC	CASGQGAGLGLAKNIQYF
TRBV30	NA	TRBJ1-2	NA	TGTGCCTGGAGACATACTAACGCGGGGGCGAATGGCTACACCTTC	CAWRHTNAGANGYTF
TRBV2	NA	TRBJ1-1	NA	TGTGCCAGCAGTTTTCCACTACAGGAGACGAACACTGAAGCTTTCTTT	CASSFPLQETNTEAFF
TRBV5-3	TRBD1	TRBJ1-2	NA	TGTGCCAGCGGGGACAGTCCCTATGGCTACACCTTC	CASGDSPYGYTF
TRBV9	NA	TRBJ2-3	few	TGTGCCAGCAGCAGCGGTCCCGGAGATACGCAGTATTTT	CASSSGPGDTQYF
TRBV5-4	TRBD2	TRBJ2-7	few	TGTGCCAGCAGCGCGGGACTAGCGGAAACCTACGAGCAGTACTTC	CASSAGLAETYEQYF
TRBV7-9	TRBD1	TRBJ2-7	NA	TGTGCCAGCAGCTCCGGACAGGGACTCCACGAGCAGTACTTC	CASSSGQGLHEQYF
TRBV6-1	NA	TRBJ1-1	NA	TGTGCCAGCAGTGAAAATCCCAGGGGCATCACTGAAGCTTTCTTT	CASSENPRGITEAFF
TRBV4-1	NA	TRBJ1-1	few	TGCGCCAGCAGCCAAGATGATCGAGGCAGGGCCGAAGCTTTCTTT	CASSQDDRGRAEAFF